The 23 T cell receptor beta chains presented below share a single source sample, sequenced in a study of cytomegalovirus exposure and HLA in healthy donors. In the PCR, 60 Vbeta and 13 Jbeta primers were used. The method was immunoSEQ multiplex PCR; TCRdb's version includes in-frame clones alone and lacks a portion of them. Of 50,000 to 80,000 clones detected, around 77% appear once; the ten largest clones hold 5%. Sequenced: PBMCs. Receptors were obtained from a male donor in good health and CMV-seropositive.

The V call is TRBV30, the J call TRBJ2-7; 8 bases align to TRBD1. J lost 3 bases, V lost 5 bases, and 3 bases had no gene match. CDR1 is GTSNPN and CDR2 is SVGIG in the germline V gene (reference sequence). This CDR3 has 12 amino acids. The CDR3 loop reads CAWGGQGYEQYF. As DNA, the CDR3 is TGTGCCTGGGGAGGACAGGGCTACGAGCAGTACTTC.

In this sample, this clone turned up a few times. V usage is TRBV27 and J usage is TRBJ2-7; 11 nucleotides match TRBD1. The CDR3 extends over 15 amino acids. Germline V gene data show CDR1 as MNHEY and CDR2 as SMNVEV (reference sequence). J was trimmed by 3 bases and V by 7 bases; bases with no gene match: 8. The CDR3 loop reads CASTPRDRGVYEQYF. The CDR3 coding sequence is TGTGCCAGCACACCCCGGGACAGGGGGGTCTACGAGCAGTACTTC.

The chain recombines TRBV29-1 with TRBJ1-3; D ambiguous. The V gene's germline CDR1 is SQVTM and CDR2 ANQGSEA. The length of the CDR3 is 8 residues. Trimming stripped 8 bases from V and 9 bases from J, with 5 bases between. CDR3 protein: CSPLTIYF. For the CDR3, the DNA is TGCAGCCCCCTCACCATATATTTT. Filled out from reference TRBV29-1 and TRBJ1-3, the complete variable domain reads SAVISQKPSRDICQRGTSLTIQCQVDSQVTMMFWYRQQPGQSLTLIATANQGSEATYESGFVIDKFPISRPNLTFSTLTVSNMSPEDSSIYLCSPLTIYFGEGSWLTVV.

This clone was seen a few times. CDR3 DNA: TGTGCCAGCAGCGCCCCTACGGTCACCGGGGAGCTGTTTTTT. Its translation: CASSAPTVTGELFF. The genes are TRBV28 and TRBJ2-2; D not certain. Trimming pared 6 bases from V and 4 bases from J, leaving 12 bases between. CDR1 MDHEN and CDR2 SYDVKM come from the germline V gene. The CDR3 covers 14 residues.

This clone was seen more than once but under ten times. The V and J genes are TRBV19 and TRBJ1-6; D not certain. The CDR3 consists of 13 residues. From germline, CDR1 is LNHDA and CDR2 SQIVND (reference sequence). V was clipped by 8 bases and J by 8 bases, with 13 bases between them. CDR3 amino acids: CASSPGSDSPLHF. In DNA, the CDR3 is TGTGCCAGTTCCCCCGGGTCGGATTCACCCCTCCACTTT.

The count of this clone is one. The V gene is TRBV10-3, the J gene TRBJ2-7, with 9 bases identical to TRBD1. The CDR3 runs 14 residues. Per the germline V gene, CDR1 is ENHRY and CDR2 is SYGVKD. Trimming removed 3 bases from V and 4 bases from J; junction bases left unmatched: 4. CDR3 residues: CAISDPGQGYEQYF. DNA of the CDR3: TGTGCCATCAGTGACCCCGGACAGGGGTACGAGCAGTACTTC.

The chain recombines TRBV11-2 with TRBJ1-4; D is unresolved. The V end was cut by 5 bases, the J end by 6 bases, with 13 bases between. The CDR3 covers 14 residues. Germline V gene lookup returns CDR1 SGHAT and CDR2 FQNNGV. CDR3 nucleotides: TGTGCCAGCAGCCCGGTCGCGGCTGATGAAAAACTGTTTTTT. Protein sequence: CASSPVAADEKLFF.

V gene TRBV25-1 combines with J gene TRBJ2-5; D is uncertain. This CDR3 is 10 amino acids long. CDR1 is MGHDK, CDR2 SYGVNS, per germline. V was trimmed by 9 bases and J by 5 bases, leaving 7 bases between them. DNA for the CDR3: TGTGCCAGTGGGCAGGAGACCCAGTACTTC. Amino acid sequence: CASGQETQYF.

This chain links TRBV28 with TRBJ2-7, with D possibly TRBD1 on 6 matching bases. V was pared by 7 bases and J by 0 bases, with 13 bases between. This CDR3 is built from 14 residues. The germline V gene encodes CDR1 MDHEN and CDR2 SYDVKM. The CDR3 nucleotides read TGTGCCAGCAAGAGACAGGAGAGCTCCTACGAGCAGTACTTC. Protein: CASKRQESSYEQYF.

The V gene is TRBV7-2, the J gene TRBJ2-7, with TRBD1 matching 7 bases. The CDR3 extends over 15 amino acids. The germline CDR1 and CDR2 sequences are SGHTA and FQGNSA. After removal of 2 bases from V and 2 bases from J, the junction contained 6 bases not matched to a gene. The CDR3 DNA follows: TGTGCCAGCAGCTTAAAACAGGGGTTGGCCTACGAGCAGTACTTC. Translated, it gives CASSLKQGLAYEQYF.

The chain links TRBV7-2 to TRBJ2-7; 9 nucleotides align to TRBD2. Trimming cost V 6 bases and J 4 bases; bases outside gene matches: 10. The CDR3 runs to 15 residues. Germline V gene sequence: CDR1 SGHTA, CDR2 FQGNSA. The CDR3 here is CASRGGRGGRYEQYF. CDR3 DNA: TGTGCCAGCAGAGGGGGGCGGGGGGGCCGGTACGAGCAGTACTTC.

The chain carries TRBV20-1 and TRBJ1-6, with D unresolved. The CDR3 loop spans 11 amino acids. V was cut by 3 bases and J by 8 bases, with 5 bases left in between. Germline CDR1 DFQATT, CDR2 SNEGSKA (reference sequence). The CDR3 loop is CSARRDSPLHF. The CDR3 bases are TGCAGTGCTAGGAGAGATTCACCCCTCCACTTT.

The sample holds one count of this clone. The rearrangement uses TRBV28 and TRBJ1-2; 8 nucleotides align to TRBD1. The CDR3 runs to 17 residues. The V segment lost 6 bases and the J segment 1 base; nucleotides outside the gene matches: 13. Germline V gene lookup returns CDR1 MDHEN and CDR2 SYDVKM. CDR3 sequence: CASSPPGTGLLNYGYTF. DNA for the CDR3: TGTGCCAGCAGCCCTCCGGGGACAGGCCTTCTTAACTATGGCTACACCTTC.

The gene calls are TRBV9 and TRBJ2-2, with a tentative D call TRBD1 (5 bases). CDR3 length equals 15 residues. V gave up 3 bases and J gave up 5 bases, with 14 bases separating them. CDR1 is SGDLS and CDR2 is YYNGEE in the germline V gene. CDR3 DNA: TGTGCCAGCAGCGGCCCCCCGCAGGGTACCGGGGAGCTGTTTTTT. Its protein is CASSGPPQGTGELFF.

The chain carries TRBV5-6 and TRBJ2-3; 8 positions match TRBD2. Germline V gene lookup returns CDR1 SGHDT and CDR2 YYEEEE. The CDR3 extends over 14 amino acids. V lost 0 bases and J lost 6; bases outside the gene matches: 3. CDR3 amino acids: CASSLEIAGDTQYF. CDR3 nucleotide sequence: TGTGCCAGCAGCTTGGAGATAGCGGGGGATACGCAGTATTTT. The variable domain in full, completed from reference TRBV5-6 and TRBJ2-3, reads DAGVTQSPTHLIKTRGQQVTLRCSPKSGHDTVSWYQQALGQGPQFIFQYYEEEERQRGNFPDRFSGHQFPNYSSELNVNALLLGDSALYLCASSLEIAGDTQYFGPGTRLTVL.

This sequence joins TRBV28 and TRBJ1-5; D unresolved. Trimming took off 6 bases at V and 3 bases at J, with 15 bases between the two ends. Germline V CDR1 and CDR2: MDHEN, SYDVKM. The CDR3 has 15 amino acids. CDR3 protein: CASREVRRYNQPQHF. As DNA, the CDR3 is TGTGCCAGCAGAGAGGTCCGCCGGTACAATCAGCCCCAGCATTTT.

This clone turned up a few times. The chain links TRBV30 to TRBJ1-2; a possible D gene is TRBD1 (6 bases). V lost 6 bases and J 1 base, leaving 18 bases between the germline ends. The germline CDR1 and CDR2 sequences are GTSNPN and SVGIG (reference sequence). The CDR3 is 15 residues long. The CDR3: CACLWGRNFNYGYTF. CDR3 nucleotide sequence: TGTGCCTGTTTGTGGGGGCGCAACTTTAACTATGGCTACACCTTC.

This clone occurred once. This chain links TRBV4-3 with TRBJ1-2, with 9 bases that match TRBD1. This CDR3 comprises 14 residues. Germline V lookup: CDR1 LGHNA, CDR2 YSLEER. The trim removed 4 bases at V and 7 bases at J, leaving 7 bases unmatched. The CDR3 region is CASSRETGGGGYTF. In nucleotides, the CDR3 is TGCGCCAGCAGCCGCGAGACAGGGGGTGGTGGCTACACCTTC.

This chain uses TRBV28 with TRBJ2-2, with D perhaps matching TRBD2 (5 bases). This CDR3 region has 15 residues. Between the trimmed V and J ends, which lost 11 bases and 5 bases, there was a span of 21 bases. From germline, CDR1 is MDHEN and CDR2 SYDVKM. The CDR3 DNA reads TGTGCCGCCCAGAGTGAGGCGGGTGGTACCGGGGAGCTGTTTTTT. Translation gives CAAQSEAGGTGELFF.

The rearrangement uses TRBV9 and TRBJ2-1; D is ambiguous. CDR3 size: 11 residues. V was trimmed by 4 bases and J by 5 bases, leaving 4 bases between them. CDR1 is SGDLS, CDR2 YYNGEE, per germline. The CDR3 DNA is TGTGCCAGCAGCCTTCACAATGAGCAGTTCTTC. This sequence encodes CASSLHNEQFF.

The chain employs TRBV7-2 and TRBJ2-5; the D gene is possibly TRBD1 (6 bases). This CDR3 is built from 14 residues. CDR1 is SGHTA, CDR2 FQGNSA, per germline. V was cut by 8 bases and J by 2 bases, with 15 bases left in between. In nucleotides, the CDR3 is TGTGCCAGCGGTCGGGGCAGGGGTCAAGAGACCCAGTACTTC. As protein: CASGRGRGQETQYF. Together with reference TRBV7-2 and TRBJ2-5, the CDR3 gives the full variable domain: GAGVSQSPSNKVTEKGKDVELRCDPISGHTALYWYRQSLGQGLEFLIYFQGNSAPDKSGLPSDRFSAERTGGSVSTLTIQRTQQEDSAVYLCASGRGRGQETQYFGPGTRLLVL.

The chain carries TRBV29-1 and TRBJ1-2; D is possibly TRBD1 (5 bases). Trimming cost V 7 bases and J 2 bases, with 11 bases left between them. CDR1 is SQVTM and CDR2 is ANQGSEA in the germline V gene. The CDR3 loop spans 12 amino acids. The CDR3 loop reads CSGGGQNYGYTF. The CDR3, as DNA: TGCAGCGGGGGCGGACAAAACTATGGCTACACCTTC.

In its sample, this clone was seen a few times. The chain employs TRBV6-6 and TRBJ1-4, with D maybe TRBD1 (6 bases). The V end was cut by 6 bases, the J end by 5 bases, with 10 bases between. The CDR3 runs 13 residues. Per germline, CDR1 MNHNY and CDR2 SVGAGI (reference sequence). CDR3 DNA: TGTGCCAGCAGGGACAGCGCCAATGAAAAACTGTTTTTT. This translates into CASRDSANEKLFF.